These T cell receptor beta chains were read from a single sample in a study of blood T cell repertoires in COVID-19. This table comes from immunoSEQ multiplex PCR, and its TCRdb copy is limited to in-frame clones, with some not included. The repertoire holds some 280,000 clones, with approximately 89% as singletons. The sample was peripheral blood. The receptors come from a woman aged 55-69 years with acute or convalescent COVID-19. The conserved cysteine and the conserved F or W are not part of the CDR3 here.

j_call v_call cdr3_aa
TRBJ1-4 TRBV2 ASSEGVRLF
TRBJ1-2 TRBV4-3 ASSQEGQGRGYGYT
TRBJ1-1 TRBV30 AWKRQGRGVNTEAF
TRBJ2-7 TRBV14 ASSHQFFWRGAPHEQY
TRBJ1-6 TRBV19 ASSPSPFNSPLH
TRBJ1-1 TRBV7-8 ASRRGLNTEAF
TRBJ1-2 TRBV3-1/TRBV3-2 ASSQDGVTGTYGYT
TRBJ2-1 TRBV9 ASSASIGDEQF
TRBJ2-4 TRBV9 ASSVSPRLASSIQY
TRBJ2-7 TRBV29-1 SANTGQGTSYEQY
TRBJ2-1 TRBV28 ASGGTSSYNEQF
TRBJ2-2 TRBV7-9 ASSLGPGANTGELF
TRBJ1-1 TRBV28 ASRLTGGSAEAF
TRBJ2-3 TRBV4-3 ASSQDWDRELTDTQY
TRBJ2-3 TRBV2 ASSETRGFGTDTQY
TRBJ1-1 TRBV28 ASRPQGTNTEAF
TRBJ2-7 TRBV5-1 ASEKHGQATVGEQY
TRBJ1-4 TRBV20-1 SGKGGEKLF
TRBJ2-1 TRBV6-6 ASMVKSSYNEQF
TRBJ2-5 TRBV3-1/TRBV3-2 ASSQDVPGYQETQY
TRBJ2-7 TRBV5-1 ASSFVPYEQY
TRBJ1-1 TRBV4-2 ASSQDEETEAF
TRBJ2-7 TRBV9 ASSVEAEFYEQY
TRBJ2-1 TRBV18 ASSPRLAGGPGEQF
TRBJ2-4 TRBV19 ASSILETGRNIQY
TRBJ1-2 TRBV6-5 ASSSADRVDGYT
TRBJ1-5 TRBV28 ASTPTGDNQPQH
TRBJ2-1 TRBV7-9 ASSLDVAYNEQF
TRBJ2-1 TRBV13 ASSLGGAGWMNEQF
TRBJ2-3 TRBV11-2 ASSLRTSTDTQY
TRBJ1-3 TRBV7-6 ASSSTSRSGNTIY
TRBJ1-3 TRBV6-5 ASRGTGGSGNTIY
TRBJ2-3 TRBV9 ASSGTGTDTQY
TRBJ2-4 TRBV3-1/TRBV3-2 ASRQMGQPSNIQY
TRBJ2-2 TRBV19 ASSIRGAGELF
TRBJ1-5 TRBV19 ASSIGTGAYSNQPQH
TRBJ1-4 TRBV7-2 ASSLEGRGFEKLF
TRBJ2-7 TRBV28 ASSGTGDYEQY
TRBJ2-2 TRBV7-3 ASRFTSGLAGGELF
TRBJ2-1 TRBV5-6 ASSLAPDEQF
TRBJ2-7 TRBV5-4 ASSLVEGREQY
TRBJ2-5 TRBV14 ASSQATSGRRETQY
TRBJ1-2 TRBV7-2 ASSLQQTNYGYT
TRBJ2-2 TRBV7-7 ASSPGQQNTGELF
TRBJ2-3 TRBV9 ASSPQLAADTQY
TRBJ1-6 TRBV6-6 ASSRGPDRLNSPLH
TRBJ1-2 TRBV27 ASSLGQGRYGYT
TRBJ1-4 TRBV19 ASSTDRGLLNEKLF
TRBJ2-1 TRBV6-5 ATGTGDNEQF
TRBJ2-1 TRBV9 ASSVQGTSSYNEQF
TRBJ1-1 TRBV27 ASRDRGGTEAF
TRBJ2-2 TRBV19 ASSIAGVTGELF
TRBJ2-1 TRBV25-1 ASSSISGGAYNEQF
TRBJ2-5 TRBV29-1 SAGTGGRGETQY
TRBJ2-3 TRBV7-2 ASSPGLAGGTQY
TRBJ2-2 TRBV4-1 ASSQSGTGELF
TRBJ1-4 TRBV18 ASSPDIQGSNEKLF
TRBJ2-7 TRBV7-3 ASSPGVGGIYEQY
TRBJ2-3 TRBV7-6 ASSTFLDTQY
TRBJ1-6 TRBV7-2 ASSLGRFNSPLH